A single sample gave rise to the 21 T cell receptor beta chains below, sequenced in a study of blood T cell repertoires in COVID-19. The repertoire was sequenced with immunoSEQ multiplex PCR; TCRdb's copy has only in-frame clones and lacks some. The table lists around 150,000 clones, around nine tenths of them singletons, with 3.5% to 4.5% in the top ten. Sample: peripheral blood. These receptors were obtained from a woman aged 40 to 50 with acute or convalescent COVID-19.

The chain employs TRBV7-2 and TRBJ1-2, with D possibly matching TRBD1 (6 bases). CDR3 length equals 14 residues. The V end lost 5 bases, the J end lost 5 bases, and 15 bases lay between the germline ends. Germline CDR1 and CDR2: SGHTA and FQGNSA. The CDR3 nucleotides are TGTGCCAGCAGCCTCGACGGGGGGCGGTATGGCTACACCTTC. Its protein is CASSLDGGRYGYTF.

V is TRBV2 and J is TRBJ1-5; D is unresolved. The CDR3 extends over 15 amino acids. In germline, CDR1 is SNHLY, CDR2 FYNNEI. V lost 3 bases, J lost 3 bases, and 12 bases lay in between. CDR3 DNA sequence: TGTGCCAGCAGTGAGTATTTCCAGAACAATCAGCCCCAGCATTTT. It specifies CASSEYFQNNQPQHF.

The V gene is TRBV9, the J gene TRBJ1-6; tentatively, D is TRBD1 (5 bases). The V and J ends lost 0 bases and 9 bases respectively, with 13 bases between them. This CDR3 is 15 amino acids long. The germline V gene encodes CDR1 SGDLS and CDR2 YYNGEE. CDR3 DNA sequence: TGTGCCAGCAGCGTAGACCCAGCAAGGGGTTCACCCCTCCACTTT. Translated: CASSVDPARGSPLHF.

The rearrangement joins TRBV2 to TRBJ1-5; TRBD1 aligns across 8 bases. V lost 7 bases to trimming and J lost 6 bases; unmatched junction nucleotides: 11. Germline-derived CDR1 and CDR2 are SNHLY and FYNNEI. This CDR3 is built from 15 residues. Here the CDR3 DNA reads TGTGCCAGCAAGTGGGGGCAGGGGGCGAGTCAGCCCCAGCATTTT. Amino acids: CASKWGQGASQPQHF.

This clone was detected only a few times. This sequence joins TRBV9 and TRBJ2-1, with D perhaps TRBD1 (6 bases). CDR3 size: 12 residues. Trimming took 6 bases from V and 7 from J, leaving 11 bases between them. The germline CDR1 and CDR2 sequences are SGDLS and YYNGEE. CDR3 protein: CASNRVENEQFF. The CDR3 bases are TGTGCCAGCAACAGGGTAGAGAATGAGCAGTTCTTC.

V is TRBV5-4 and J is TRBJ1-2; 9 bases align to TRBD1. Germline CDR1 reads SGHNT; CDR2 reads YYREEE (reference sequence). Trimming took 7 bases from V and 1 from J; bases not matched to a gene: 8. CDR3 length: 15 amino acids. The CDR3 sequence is CASRLPGQGNYGYTF. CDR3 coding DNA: TGTGCCAGCCGACTTCCGGGACAGGGTAACTATGGCTACACCTTC.

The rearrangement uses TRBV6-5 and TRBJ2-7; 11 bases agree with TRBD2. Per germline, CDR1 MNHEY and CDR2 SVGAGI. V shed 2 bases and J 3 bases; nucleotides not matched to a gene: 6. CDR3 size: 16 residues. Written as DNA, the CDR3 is TGTGCCAGCAGTTACGGGCTAGCGGGAGGAGGCTACGAGCAGTACTTC. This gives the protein CASSYGLAGGGYEQYF.

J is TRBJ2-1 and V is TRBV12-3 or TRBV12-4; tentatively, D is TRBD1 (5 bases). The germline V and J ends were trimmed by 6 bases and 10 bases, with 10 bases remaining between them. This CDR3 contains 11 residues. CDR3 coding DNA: TGTGCCAGCAGCCTGGGGCTAGAGCAGTTCTTC. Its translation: CASSLGLEQFF.

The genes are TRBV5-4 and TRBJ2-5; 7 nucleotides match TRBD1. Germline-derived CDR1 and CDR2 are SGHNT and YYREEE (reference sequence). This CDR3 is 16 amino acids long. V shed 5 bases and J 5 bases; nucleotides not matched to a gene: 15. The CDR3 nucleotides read TGTGCCAGCAGTTTACAGGGGCCGAGGCGTGGCGAGACCCAGTACTTC. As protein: CASSLQGPRRGETQYF. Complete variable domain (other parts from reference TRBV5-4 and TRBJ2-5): ETGVTQSPTHLIKTRGQQVTLRCSSQSGHNTVSWYQQALGQGPQFIFQYYREEENGRGNFPPRFSGLQFPNYSSELNVNALELDDSALYLCASSLQGPRRGETQYFGPGTRLLVL.

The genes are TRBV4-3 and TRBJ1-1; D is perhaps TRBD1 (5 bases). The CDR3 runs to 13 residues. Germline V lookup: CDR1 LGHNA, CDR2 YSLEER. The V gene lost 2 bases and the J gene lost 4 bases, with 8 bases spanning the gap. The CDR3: CASSQQGPTEAFF. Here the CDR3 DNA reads TGCGCCAGCAGCCAACAGGGCCCCACTGAAGCTTTCTTT.

Here the CDR3 reads CASSSTGGNSPLHF. The CDR3 DNA reads TGTGCCAGCAGCTCGACAGGGGGCAATTCACCCCTCCACTTT. V gene TRBV7-3 combines with J gene TRBJ1-6; TRBD1 matches at 10 bases. With 4 bases clipped from V and 7 bases from J, the junction kept 1 base outside the gene matches. This CDR3 has 14 amino acids. Germline CDR1 is SGHTA and CDR2 is FQGTGA. Together with reference TRBV7-3 and TRBJ1-6, the CDR3 gives the full variable domain: GAGVSQTPSNKVTEKGKYVELRCDPISGHTALYWYRQSLGQGPEFLIYFQGTGAADDSGLPNDRFFAVRPEGSVSTLKIQRTERGDSAVYLCASSSTGGNSPLHFGNGTRLTVT.

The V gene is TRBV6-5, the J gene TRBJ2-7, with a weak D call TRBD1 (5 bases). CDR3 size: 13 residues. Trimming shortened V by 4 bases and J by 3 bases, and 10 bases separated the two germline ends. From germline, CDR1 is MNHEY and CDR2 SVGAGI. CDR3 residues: CASSSGSVYEQYF. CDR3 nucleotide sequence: TGTGCCAGCAGTTCAGGGTCGGTCTACGAGCAGTACTTC.

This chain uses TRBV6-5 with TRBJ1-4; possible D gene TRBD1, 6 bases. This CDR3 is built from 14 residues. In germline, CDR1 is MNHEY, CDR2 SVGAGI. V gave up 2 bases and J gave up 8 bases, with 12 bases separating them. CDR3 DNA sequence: TGTGCCAGCAGTTACGGGCAGGGGCGCGAAAAACTGTTTTTT. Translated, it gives CASSYGQGREKLFF.

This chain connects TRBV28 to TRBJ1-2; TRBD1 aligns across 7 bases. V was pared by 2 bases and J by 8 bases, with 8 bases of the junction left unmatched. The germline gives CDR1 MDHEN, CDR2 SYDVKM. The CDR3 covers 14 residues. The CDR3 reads CASSLPRQGGGYTF. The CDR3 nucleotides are TGTGCCAGCAGTTTACCCCGACAGGGTGGCGGCTACACCTTC.

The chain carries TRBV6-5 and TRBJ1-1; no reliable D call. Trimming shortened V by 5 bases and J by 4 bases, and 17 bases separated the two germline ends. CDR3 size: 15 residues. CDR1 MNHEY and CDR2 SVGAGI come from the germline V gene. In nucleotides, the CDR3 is TGTGCCAGCAGTCCTCGGGAATTTTGGGCCACTGAAGCTTTCTTT. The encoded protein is CASSPREFWATEAFF.

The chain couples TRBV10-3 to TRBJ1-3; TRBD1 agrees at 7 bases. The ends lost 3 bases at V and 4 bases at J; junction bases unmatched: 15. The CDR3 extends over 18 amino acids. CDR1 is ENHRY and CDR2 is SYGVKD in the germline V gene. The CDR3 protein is CAISDQTPKGQRGNTIYF. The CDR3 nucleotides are TGTGCCATCAGTGACCAAACACCAAAGGGACAGCGGGGAAACACCATATATTTT.

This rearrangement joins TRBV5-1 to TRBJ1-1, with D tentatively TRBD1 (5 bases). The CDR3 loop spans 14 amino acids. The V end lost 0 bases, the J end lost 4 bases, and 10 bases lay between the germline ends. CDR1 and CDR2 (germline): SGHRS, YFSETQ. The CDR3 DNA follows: TGCGCCAGCAGCTTGGCCCCAGGGTTCACTGAAGCTTTCTTT. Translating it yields CASSLAPGFTEAFF.

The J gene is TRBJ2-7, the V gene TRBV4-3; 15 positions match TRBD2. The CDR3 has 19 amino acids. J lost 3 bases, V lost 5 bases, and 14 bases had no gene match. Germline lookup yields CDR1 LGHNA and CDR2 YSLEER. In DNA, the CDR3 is TGCGCCAGCAGCTCTACTTTGGGACTAGCGGGGGGTAAGGGCTACGAGCAGTACTTC. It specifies CASSSTLGLAGGKGYEQYF.

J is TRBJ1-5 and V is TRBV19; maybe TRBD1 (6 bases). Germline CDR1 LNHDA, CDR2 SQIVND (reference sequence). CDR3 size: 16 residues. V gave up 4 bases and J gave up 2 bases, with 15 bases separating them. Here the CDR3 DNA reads TGTGCCAGTAGTACCCAGGGGTTTAGGCGCAATCAGCCCCAGCATTTT. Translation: CASSTQGFRRNQPQHF.

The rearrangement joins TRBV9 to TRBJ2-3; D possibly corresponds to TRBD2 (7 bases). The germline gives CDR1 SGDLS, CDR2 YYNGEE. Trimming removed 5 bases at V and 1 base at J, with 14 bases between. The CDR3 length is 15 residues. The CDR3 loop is CASSWGLAGTDTQYF. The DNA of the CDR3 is TGTGCCAGCAGTTGGGGGCTAGCGGGCACAGATACGCAGTATTTT.

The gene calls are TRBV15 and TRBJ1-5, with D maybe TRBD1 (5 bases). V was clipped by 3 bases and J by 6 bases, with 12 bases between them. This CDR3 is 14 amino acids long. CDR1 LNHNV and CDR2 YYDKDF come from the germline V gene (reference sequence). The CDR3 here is CATSRDIIVQPQHF. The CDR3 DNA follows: TGTGCCACCAGCAGGGACATAATTGTTCAGCCCCAGCATTTT.